This is a list of T cell receptor beta chains from one sample in a study of blood T cell repertoires in COVID-19. This table comes from immunoSEQ multiplex PCR, and its TCRdb copy is limited to in-frame clones, with some not included. The repertoire holds 150,000 to 200,000 clones, with around 85% as singletons. The sequenced sample consisted of peripheral blood. These receptors originate from a man in his 60s with acute or convalescent COVID-19. CDR3s include the opening cysteine and the closing phenylalanine or tryptophan. The D gene is left open where the match is weak. Some rows have no size entry. The others give once, few or many, or a class for an expanded clone.

v_gene	abundance	j_gene	d_gene	CDR3nt	CDR3aa
TRBV5-1	.	TRBJ1-2	.	TGCGCCAGCAGCTTGGCGGGGTTCGGTGGGTTCACCTTC	CASSLAGFGGFTF
TRBV6-5	.	TRBJ1-2	.	TGTGCCAGCAGTTACTCGTGGCAGGTTAACTATGGCTACACCTTC	CASSYSWQVNYGYTF
TRBV10-1	.	TRBJ2-1	.	TGCGCCAGCAGTCTAGGGGGTGAGCAGTTCTTC	CASSLGGEQFF
TRBV10-3	few	TRBJ2-7	TRBD1	TGTGCCATCAGTGATGCCGGGACAGCGGTCTCCTACGAGCAGTACTTC	CAISDAGTAVSYEQYF
TRBV11-2	.	TRBJ1-2	TRBD1	TGTGCCAGCAGCTTAGGCCGACAGGGAAGGAGCAGTGGCTACACCTTC	CASSLGRQGRSSGYTF
TRBV10-2	.	TRBJ2-5	.	TGCGCCAGCAGTGACTCGAGGGAGACCCAGTACTTC	CASSDSRETQYF
TRBV6-5	.	TRBJ1-4	.	TGTGCCAGCAGTCCCGGGTTCCGAAGCAAGAAACTGTTTTTT	CASSPGFRSKKLFF
TRBV27	.	TRBJ1-5	.	TGTGCCAGCAGTCCGATACAGGGAAGTAATCAGCCCCAGCATTTT	CASSPIQGSNQPQHF
TRBV18	few	TRBJ1-4	.	TGTGCCAGCTCACCGGAAAATGGGGGAGGCGAAAAACTGTTTTTT	CASSPENGGGEKLFF
TRBV3-1/TRBV3-2	.	TRBJ2-5	.	TGTGCCAGCAGCCGGGGAGCGGCGACCCAGTACTTC	CASSRGAATQYF
TRBV3-1/TRBV3-2	.	TRBJ2-6	TRBD1	TGTGCCAGCAGCCAAGGACCCGACAGGGGGCTCTCTGGGGCCAACGTCCTGACTTTC	CASSQGPDRGLSGANVLTF
TRBV7-2	.	TRBJ2-5	TRBD1	TGTGCCAGCAGCTTTCCGGACAGGGGTGAGACCCAGTACTTC	CASSFPDRGETQYF
TRBV5-5	once	TRBJ2-5	.	TGTGCCAGCAGCATGACGGAGGGGGCAGGGGAGACCCAGTACTTC	CASSMTEGAGETQYF
TRBV3-1/TRBV3-2	.	TRBJ2-3	.	TGTGCCAGCAGCCAAGGAAGCGTCAGCACAGATACGCAGTATTTT	CASSQGSVSTDTQYF
TRBV14	.	TRBJ1-2	.	TGTGCCAGCCGCCCGTCCGGGGGTGGCTACACCTTC	CASRPSGGGYTF
TRBV7-8	.	TRBJ2-3	.	TGTGCCAGCAGCACGACTACGGGTGGCACAGATACGCAGTATTTT	CASSTTTGGTDTQYF
TRBV6-1	.	TRBJ2-2	TRBD2	TGTGCCAGCAGTGTCCCCGCGGGAGGGCCTACCGGGGAGCTGTTTTTT	CASSVPAGGPTGELFF
TRBV4-1	once	TRBJ2-3	TRBD2	TGCGCCAGCCTCCGGGACCTGGCTAGCGGGAGTACAGATACGCAGTATTTT	CASLRDLASGSTDTQYF
TRBV7-2	few	TRBJ2-5	TRBD2	TGTGCCAGCAGCTCGGGGACTAGCGGGAAGGTCTTCGAGACCCAGTACTTC	CASSSGTSGKVFETQYF
TRBV7-3	.	TRBJ2-1	TRBD2	TGTGCCAGCAGCTTAAGGGCGGGAGAGGGCTACAATGAGCAGTTCTTC	CASSLRAGEGYNEQFF
TRBV4-2	.	TRBJ2-1	TRBD2	TGTGCCAGCAGCCAATTTCCTAGCGGCACCTACAATGAGCAGTTCTTC	CASSQFPSGTYNEQFF
TRBV10-3	.	TRBJ2-1	TRBD1	TGTGCCATCAGTGATGGACAGGGGGCAGGCAATGAGCAGTTCTTC	CAISDGQGAGNEQFF
TRBV29-1	.	TRBJ1-1	.	TGCAGCGTTGAGTTTTGGCAGCGAAACACTGAAGCTTTCTTT	CSVEFWQRNTEAFF
TRBV4-1	.	TRBJ1-1	.	TGCGCCAGCAGCCCCCCGGCGGGGGTGATGAACACTGAAGCTTTCTTT	CASSPPAGVMNTEAFF
TRBV28	.	TRBJ2-7	.	TGTGCCAGCAGCCAGGAGGGTTGGGGCTACGAGCAGTACTTC	CASSQEGWGYEQYF
TRBV28	few	TRBJ2-7	.	TGTGCCAGCAGTTTCCAGGGATCTTACGAGCAGTACTTC	CASSFQGSYEQYF
TRBV19	.	TRBJ1-5	.	TGTGCCAGTAGTTCCATTGACAGAACCAATCAGCCCCAGCATTTT	CASSSIDRTNQPQHF
TRBV14	once	TRBJ2-1	.	TGTGCCAGCAGCCTTCGGGGGAGTTGGGGTGAGCAGTTCTTC	CASSLRGSWGEQFF
TRBV28	.	TRBJ1-6	TRBD1	TGTGCCAGCAGCGCCCCCTCGGACAGGGCTAATTCACCCCTCCACTTT	CASSAPSDRANSPLHF
TRBV18	.	TRBJ2-2	.	TGTGCCAGCTCACCACCTTCCAGGGGGAACACCGGGGAGCTGTTTTTT	CASSPPSRGNTGELFF
TRBV7-9	.	TRBJ1-2	.	TGTGCCAGCAGCTCAGGTAGATGGGCCCTACCCAACTATGGCTACACCTTC	CASSSGRWALPNYGYTF
TRBV2	.	TRBJ1-1	.	TGTGCCAGCAGGCCAAGCCTGAACACTGAAGCTTTCTTT	CASRPSLNTEAFF
TRBV9	.	TRBJ2-7	.	TGTGCCAGCAGCGTAAAGGACAGAATGTACGAGCAGTACTTC	CASSVKDRMYEQYF
TRBV12-5	.	TRBJ1-5	TRBD1	TGTGCTAGTGCCCCCGGGACAGGATATTATCAGCCCCAGCATTTT	CASAPGTGYYQPQHF
TRBV27	.	TRBJ1-2	.	TGTGCCAGCAGCCTACAGGGTCCGGCTGGCTACACCTTC	CASSLQGPAGYTF
TRBV6-6	.	TRBJ1-2	.	TGTGCCAGCAGTTTTGGAGGAAGGGGCTACACCTTC	CASSFGGRGYTF
TRBV19	.	TRBJ1-1	.	TGTGCCAGTACCAGCTGGGCATCGGTGAACACTGAAGCTTTCTTT	CASTSWASVNTEAFF
TRBV5-4	.	TRBJ1-2	.	TGTGCCAGTCAGGGGCGCCCGGGGTATGGCTACACCTTC	CASQGRPGYGYTF
TRBV24-1	.	TRBJ2-1	TRBD2	TGTGCCACCAGTGACAAAACTAGCGGCTCCTACAATGAGCAGTTCTTC	CATSDKTSGSYNEQFF
TRBV3-1/TRBV3-2	.	TRBJ1-3	.	TGTGCCAGCAGCCAAGGCGGGTACGGAAACACCATATATTTT	CASSQGGYGNTIYF
TRBV12-3/TRBV12-4	.	TRBJ2-1	TRBD2	TGTGCCAGCAGGGCTAGCGGGAACGAGGAGCAGTTCTTC	CASRASGNEEQFF
TRBV30	.	TRBJ2-7	TRBD1	TGTGCCTGGAGTGTATGGACAGGGGGTCGGGAGCAGTACTTC	CAWSVWTGGREQYF
TRBV7-8	.	TRBJ1-1	.	TGTGCCAGCAGCTTAGCGGGAGGGTACACTGAAGCTTTCTTT	CASSLAGGYTEAFF
TRBV7-9	once	TRBJ2-2	TRBD2	TGTGCCAGCAGTAGACTAGCGGGGGCGGTCTTGAACACCGGGGAGCTGTTTTTT	CASSRLAGAVLNTGELFF
TRBV28	.	TRBJ2-7	TRBD2	TGTGCCAGCAGCCCCGTCTTCTGGGCGCTAGCGGCGGACGAGCAGTACTTC	CASSPVFWALAADEQYF
TRBV15	.	TRBJ2-2	TRBD1	TGTGCCACCAGCAGGGGCAGGGGGCTGGGGGAGCTGTTTTTT	CATSRGRGLGELFF
TRBV5-1	.	TRBJ1-6	.	TGCGCCAGCAGCTTCGACGGAGCTGCCTATAATTCACCCCTCCACTTT	CASSFDGAAYNSPLHF
TRBV9	.	TRBJ2-1	TRBD2	TGTGCCAGCAGCCCCACCCCAAGCGGGAGGGGGTACAATGAGCAGTTCTTC	CASSPTPSGRGYNEQFF
TRBV18	.	TRBJ1-2	.	TGTGCCAGCTCACCACTGACTAGCGGGCTAGACGGCTACACCTTC	CASSPLTSGLDGYTF
TRBV5-4	.	TRBJ1-1	.	TGTGCCAGCAGCGCGGGACGGCAGAACACTGAAGCTTTCTTT	CASSAGRQNTEAFF
TRBV19	.	TRBJ1-5	TRBD1	TGTGCCAGTAGACCGGACAGGGGGCATCAGCCCCAGCATTTT	CASRPDRGHQPQHF
TRBV2	.	TRBJ1-2	TRBD1	TGTGCCAGCAGTGACATGGGACAGGGGTACTATGGCTACACCTTC	CASSDMGQGYYGYTF